This TCR beta chain was profiled in a study of CD8+CD57+ T cells in acquired aplastic anemia. Study as a whole: Mean DNA quantity obtained from sorted CD4+ and CD8+ cells was about 3.2 ug. Findings of the study overall: For CD8+ Simpson's diversity, patients and controls showed no significant difference.

Using genomic DNA as the template, TCR beta VDJ and CDR3 profiling was carried out. One entry per CDR3 protein results from TCRdb running MiXCR on the reads. The sample lists over 150,000 distinct CDR3 sequences; roughly 49% were seen once. CD8+CD57+ cell expansion, shown by flow cytometry, had occurred in the patients selected for sequencing. Worth noting for this clonotype: Its specificity is unknown.

The clonotype was recovered from a human donor with aplastic anemia. The sample was sorted CD4+, CD8+, or CD8+CD57+ T cells (not recorded which) from PBMCs.

The CDR3: CSASRAGGQETQYF. The CDR3 nucleotides are TGCAGTGCTTCGCGGGCAGGTGGGCAAGAGACCCAGTACTTC. This chain links TRBV20-1 with TRBJ2-5, with TRBD2 as a possible D gene (5 bases). Between the trimmed V and J ends, which lost 5 bases and 2 bases, there was a span of 15 bases. This CDR3 is built from 14 residues. Germline V gives CDR1 DFQATT, CDR2 SNEGSKA (reference sequence).